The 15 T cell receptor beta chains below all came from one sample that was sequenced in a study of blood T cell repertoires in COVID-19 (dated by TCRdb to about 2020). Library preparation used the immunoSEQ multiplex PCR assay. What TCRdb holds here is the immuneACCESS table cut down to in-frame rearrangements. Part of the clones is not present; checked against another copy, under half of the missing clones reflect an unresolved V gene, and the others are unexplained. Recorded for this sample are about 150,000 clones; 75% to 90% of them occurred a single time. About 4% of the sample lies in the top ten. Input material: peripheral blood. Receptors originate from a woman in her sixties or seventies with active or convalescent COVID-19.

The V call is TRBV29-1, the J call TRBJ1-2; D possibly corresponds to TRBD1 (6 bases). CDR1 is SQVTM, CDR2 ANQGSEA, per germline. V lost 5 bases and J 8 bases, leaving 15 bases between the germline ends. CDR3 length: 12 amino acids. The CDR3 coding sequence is TGCAGCGTTCCTCAGGGGCCCGGCGGCTACACCTTC. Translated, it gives CSVPQGPGGYTF.

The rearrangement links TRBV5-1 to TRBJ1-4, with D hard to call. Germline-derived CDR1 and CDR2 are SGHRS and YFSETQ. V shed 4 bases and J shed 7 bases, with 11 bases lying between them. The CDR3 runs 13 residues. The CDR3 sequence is CASSMGDGEKLFF. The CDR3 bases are TGCGCCAGCAGCATGGGAGATGGTGAAAAACTGTTTTTT.

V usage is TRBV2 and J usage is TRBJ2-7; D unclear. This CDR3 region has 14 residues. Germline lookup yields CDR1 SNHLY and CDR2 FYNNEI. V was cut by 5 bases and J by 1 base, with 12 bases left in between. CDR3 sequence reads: CASSLSRLSYEQYF. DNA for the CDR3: TGTGCCAGCAGTTTGAGCAGGCTTTCCTACGAGCAGTACTTC.

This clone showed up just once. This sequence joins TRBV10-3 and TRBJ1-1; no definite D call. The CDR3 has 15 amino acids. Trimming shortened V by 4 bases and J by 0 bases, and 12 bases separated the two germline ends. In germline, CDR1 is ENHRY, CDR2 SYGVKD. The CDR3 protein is CAISGFLQMNTEAFF. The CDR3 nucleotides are TGTGCCATCAGTGGATTTCTACAGATGAACACTGAAGCTTTCTTT.

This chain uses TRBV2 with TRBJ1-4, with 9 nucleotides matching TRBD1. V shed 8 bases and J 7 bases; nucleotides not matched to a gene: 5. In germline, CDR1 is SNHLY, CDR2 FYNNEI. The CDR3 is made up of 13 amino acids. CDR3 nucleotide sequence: TGTGCCAGCGGGGGACAGGGAGGTGAAAAACTGTTTTTT. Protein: CASGGQGGEKLFF.

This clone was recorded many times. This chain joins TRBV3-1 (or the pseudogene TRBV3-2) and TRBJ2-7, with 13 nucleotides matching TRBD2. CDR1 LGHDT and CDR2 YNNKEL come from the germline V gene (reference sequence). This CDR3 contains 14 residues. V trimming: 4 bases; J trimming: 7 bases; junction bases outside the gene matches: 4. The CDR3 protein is CASSPGLAGHEQYF. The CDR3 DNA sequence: TGTGCCAGCAGCCCGGGACTAGCGGGGCATGAGCAGTACTTC.

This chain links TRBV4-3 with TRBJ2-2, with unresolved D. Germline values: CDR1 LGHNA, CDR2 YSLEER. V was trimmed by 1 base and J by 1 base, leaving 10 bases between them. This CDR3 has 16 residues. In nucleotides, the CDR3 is TGCGCCAGCAGCCAAGTTTGGAGTAAGAACACCGGGGAGCTGTTTTTT. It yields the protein CASSQVWSKNTGELFF.

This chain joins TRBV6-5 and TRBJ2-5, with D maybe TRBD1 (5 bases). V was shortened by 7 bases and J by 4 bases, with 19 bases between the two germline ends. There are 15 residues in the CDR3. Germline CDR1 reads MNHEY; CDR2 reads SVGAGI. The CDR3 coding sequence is TGTGCCAGCAAACTACCAGGGTCCGTCTCAGAGACCCAGTACTTC. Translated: CASKLPGSVSETQYF.

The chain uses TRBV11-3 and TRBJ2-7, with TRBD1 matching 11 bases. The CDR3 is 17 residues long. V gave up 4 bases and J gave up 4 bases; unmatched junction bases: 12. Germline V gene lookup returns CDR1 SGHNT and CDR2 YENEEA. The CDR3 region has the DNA TGTGCCAGCAGCTCGGTACCGGACAGGGGGCGAGGTTACGAGCAGTACTTC. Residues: CASSSVPDRGRGYEQYF. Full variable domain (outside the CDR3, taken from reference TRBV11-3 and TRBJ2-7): EAGVVQSPRYKIIEKKQPVAFWCNPISGHNTLYWYLQNLGQGPELLIRYENEEAVDDSQLPKDRFSAERLKGVDSTLKIQPAELGDSAVYLCASSSVPDRGRGYEQYFGPGTRLTVT.

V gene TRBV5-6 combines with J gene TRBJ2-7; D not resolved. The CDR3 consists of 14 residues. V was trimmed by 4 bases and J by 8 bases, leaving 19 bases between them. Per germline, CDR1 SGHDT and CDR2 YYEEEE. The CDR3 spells CASSTLATTRKQYF. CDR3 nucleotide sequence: TGTGCCAGCAGCACGCTCGCGACAACCCGAAAGCAGTACTTC.

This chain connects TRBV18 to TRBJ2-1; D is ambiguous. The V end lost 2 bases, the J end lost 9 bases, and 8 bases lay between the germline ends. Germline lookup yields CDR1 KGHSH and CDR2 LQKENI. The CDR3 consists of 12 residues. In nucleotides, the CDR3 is TGTGCCAGCTCACCATTTACTTCTGAGCAGTTCTTC. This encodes CASSPFTSEQFF. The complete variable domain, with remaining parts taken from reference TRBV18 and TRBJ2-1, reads NAGVMQNPRHLVRRRGQEARLRCSPMKGHSHVYWYRQLPEEGLKFMVYLQKENIIDESGMPKERFSAEFPKEGPSILRIQQVVRGDSAAYFCASSPFTSEQFFGPGTRLTVL.

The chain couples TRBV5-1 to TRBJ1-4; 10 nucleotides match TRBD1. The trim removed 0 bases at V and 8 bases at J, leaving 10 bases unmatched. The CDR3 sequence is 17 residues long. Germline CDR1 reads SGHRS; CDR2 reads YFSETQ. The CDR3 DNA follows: TGCGCCAGCAGCTTGGTAGCGCTGGGACAGGGGAGGGAAAAACTGTTTTTT. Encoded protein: CASSLVALGQGREKLFF.

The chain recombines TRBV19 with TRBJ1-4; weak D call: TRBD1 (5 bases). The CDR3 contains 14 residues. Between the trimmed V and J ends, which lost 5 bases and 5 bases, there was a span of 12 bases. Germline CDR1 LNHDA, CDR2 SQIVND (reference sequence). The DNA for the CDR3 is TGTGCCAGTAGTCGACACGACAGAAATGAAAAACTGTTTTTT. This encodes CASSRHDRNEKLFF.

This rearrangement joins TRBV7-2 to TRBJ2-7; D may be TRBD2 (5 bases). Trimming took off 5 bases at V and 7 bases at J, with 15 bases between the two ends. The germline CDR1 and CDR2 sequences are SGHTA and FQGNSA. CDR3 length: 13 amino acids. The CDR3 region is CASSPSGDREQYF. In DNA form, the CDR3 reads TGTGCCAGCAGCCCGAGCGGAGATAGGGAGCAGTACTTC.

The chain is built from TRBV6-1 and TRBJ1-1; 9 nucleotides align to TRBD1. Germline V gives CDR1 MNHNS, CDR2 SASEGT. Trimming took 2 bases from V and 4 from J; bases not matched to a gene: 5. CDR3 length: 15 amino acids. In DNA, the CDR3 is TGTGCCAGCAGTGAAATCGACAGGGGGTCCACTGAAGCTTTCTTT. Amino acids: CASSEIDRGSTEAFF.